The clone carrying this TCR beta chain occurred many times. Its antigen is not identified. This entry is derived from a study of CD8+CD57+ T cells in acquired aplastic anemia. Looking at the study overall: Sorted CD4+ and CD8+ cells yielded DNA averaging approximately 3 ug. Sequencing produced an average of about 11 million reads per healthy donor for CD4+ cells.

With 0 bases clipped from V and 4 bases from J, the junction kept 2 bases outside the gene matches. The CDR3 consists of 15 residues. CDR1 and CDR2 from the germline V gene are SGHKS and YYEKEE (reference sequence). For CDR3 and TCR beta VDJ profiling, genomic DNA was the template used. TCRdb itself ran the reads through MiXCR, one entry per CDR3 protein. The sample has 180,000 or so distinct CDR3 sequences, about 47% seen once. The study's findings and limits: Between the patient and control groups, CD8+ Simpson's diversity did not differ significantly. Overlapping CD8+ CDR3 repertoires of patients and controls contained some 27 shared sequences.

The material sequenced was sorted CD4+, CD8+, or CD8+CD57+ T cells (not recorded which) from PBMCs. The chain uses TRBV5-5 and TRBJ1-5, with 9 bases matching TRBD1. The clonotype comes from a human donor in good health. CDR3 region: CASSLAGTGNQPQHF. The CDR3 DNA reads TGTGCCAGCAGCTTGGCCGGGACAGGGAATCAGCCCCAGCATTTT.